These T cell receptor beta chains were read from a single sample in a study of cytomegalovirus exposure and HLA in healthy donors. Here immunoSEQ multiplex PCR was the method, and the copy in TCRdb shows in-frame clones only, minus some. In the table there are roughly 100,000 clones, approximately 84% of which are singletons. The sequenced sample consisted of PBMCs. The source is a male donor in good health and CMV-seronegative. Both conserved end residues are part of each CDR3. D genes are given only for firm matches. The size entry is marked missing in some rows and otherwise reads once, few, many or a size class.

j_gene | abundance | d_gene | v_gene | CDR3nt | CDR3aa
TRBJ2-1 | once | TRBD2 | TRBV7-9 | TGTGCCAGCACCATTACTAGCGGGGGATACAATGAGCAGTTCTTC | CASTITSGGYNEQFF
TRBJ2-3 | NA | NA | TRBV7-3 | TGTGCCAGCAGCGCACTTGGTACTTCCTCAGATACGCAGTATTTT | CASSALGTSSDTQYF
TRBJ2-7 | NA | NA | TRBV7-2 | TGTGCCAGCAGCTTAGGGGCTAGCGCACCAACCTACGAGCAGTACTTC | CASSLGASAPTYEQYF
TRBJ2-6 | NA | NA | TRBV10-2 | TGCGCCAGTCGGACAGTTGGGGCCAACGTCCTGACTTTC | CASRTVGANVLTF
TRBJ1-5 | once | NA | TRBV2 | TGTGCCAGCAGAGGCAGGGTCAATCAGCCCCAGCATTTT | CASRGRVNQPQHF
TRBJ1-1 | NA | TRBD1 | TRBV30 | TGTGCCTGTAGGGTACCGGGACAGGGAGGAACTGAAGCTTTCTTT | CACRVPGQGGTEAFF
TRBJ1-3 | NA | NA | TRBV18 | TGTGCCAGCTCACCGCCCAGTACTGGAAACACCATATATTTT | CASSPPSTGNTIYF
TRBJ2-5 | NA | TRBD1 | TRBV5-1 | TGCGCCAGCAGCACGGGACAGGGAAAAGAGACCCAGTACTTC | CASSTGQGKETQYF
TRBJ2-3 | NA | TRBD2 | TRBV4-3 | TGCGCCAGCAGCCAAGATCCTGGACTAGCGAGCACAGATACGCAGTATTTT | CASSQDPGLASTDTQYF
TRBJ2-1 | NA | NA | TRBV7-2 | TGTGCCAGCAGCTTAGCGGAGACCCAAGGAAAGAGTGAGCAGTTCTTC | CASSLAETQGKSEQFF
TRBJ1-1 | NA | NA | TRBV27 | TGTGCCAGCAGTTGGGGGGGAAACACTGAAGCTTTCTTT | CASSWGGNTEAFF
TRBJ2-5 | few | TRBD2 | TRBV11-2 | TGTGCCAGCAGCCGAAGACTAGCGGGAGGAGAGACCCAGTACTTC | CASSRRLAGGETQYF
TRBJ2-4 | NA | TRBD1 | TRBV6-1 | TGTGCCAGCAGTGATTTGGACAGGGTTCGGAAAAACATTCAGTACTTC | CASSDLDRVRKNIQYF
TRBJ1-3 | NA | NA | TRBV5-1 | TGCGCCAGCAGCCCCGTGTCCTCTGGAAACACCATATATTTT | CASSPVSSGNTIYF
TRBJ2-1 | NA | TRBD2 | TRBV11-2 | TGTGCCAGCAGCGCCCCGGGACTAGCGTACCCCTACAATGAGCAGTTCTTC | CASSAPGLAYPYNEQFF
TRBJ1-6 | NA | TRBD1 | TRBV7-9 | TGTGCCAGCAGCCCTGGGACAGATAATTCACCCCTCCACTTT | CASSPGTDNSPLHF
TRBJ1-4 | NA | NA | TRBV29-1 | TGCAGCGCGGAGGGGGGGGGTTCACTAGAAAAACTGTTTTTT | CSAEGGGSLEKLFF
TRBJ2-5 | NA | NA | TRBV9 | TGTGCCAGCAGCGCCGTGGGGAGCGAACAAGAGACCCAGTACTTC | CASSAVGSEQETQYF
TRBJ2-7 | NA | TRBD2 | TRBV30 | TGTGCCTGGAGTGTATATGGGACTAGCGGGAGGGCCGACGAGCAGTACTTC | CAWSVYGTSGRADEQYF
TRBJ2-7 | NA | NA | TRBV27 | TGTGCCAGCAGTTCTCTGGGGGGGGCCTCCTACGAGCAGTACTTC | CASSSLGGASYEQYF
TRBJ1-5 | NA | NA | TRBV28 | TGTGCCAGCAGGTGGGACACGGCGGGGGCAGGGCAGCCCCAGCATTTT | CASRWDTAGAGQPQHF
TRBJ2-1 | NA | NA | TRBV28 | TGTGCCAGCACCGCCGGGAGTCTCTACAATGAGCAGTTCTTC | CASTAGSLYNEQFF
TRBJ2-2 | NA | TRBD1 | TRBV15 | TGTGCCACCAGCAGAGTCCTACAGGGGATCGGGGAGCTGTTTTTT | CATSRVLQGIGELFF
TRBJ2-3 | NA | TRBD2 | TRBV5-1 | TGCGCCAGCAGCCCCGATGTAGCGGGCCCAGATACGCAGTATTTT | CASSPDVAGPDTQYF